This T cell receptor beta chain was sequenced during a study of cytomegalovirus exposure and HLA in healthy donors. This clone was recorded a few times. V trimming: 0 bases; J trimming: 4 bases; junction bases outside the gene matches: 0. The CDR3 totals 15 residues. Germline CDR1 is MRHNA and CDR2 is SNTAGT. The PCR made use of 60 Vbeta and 13 Jbeta primers. The repertoire was sequenced with immunoSEQ multiplex PCR; TCRdb's copy has only in-frame clones and lacks some. The top ten clones hold approximately 9.7% of a sample with roughly 67,000 clones, just under 80% of them seen once. The rearrangement links TRBV6-4 to TRBJ2-2, with 9 bases lining up with TRBD2. This clonotype was sampled from a man aged 35 to 55 in good health and CMV-seronegative. The source material was PBMCs. CDR3 region: CASSDSSGSTGELFF. CDR3 bases: TGTGCCAGCAGTGACTCTAGCGGGAGCACCGGGGAGCTGTTTTTT.